These T cell receptor beta chains were read from a single sample in a study of T cells in Graves' hyperthyroidism and ophthalmopathy. In TCRdb, the multiplex PCR reads were re-called with MiXCR into one record per CDR3 protein. The sample shows a few hundred thousand distinct CDR3 sequences, 15% to 18% of them seen only once. Input material: blood. The source is a woman under 40 with Graves' hyperthyroidism. Both conserved end residues are part of each CDR3. A D gene is named only where the DNA matches it firmly. Rows give clone size only sometimes, using once, few, many, or a class for an expanded clone.

j_call | clone_size | v_call | d_call | cdr3_aa | cdr3_nt
TRBJ2-7 | many | TRBV7-2 | NA | CASSLASPYEQYF | TGTGCCAGCAGCTTAGCGTCCCCCTACGAGCAGTACTTC
TRBJ2-2 | few | TRBV7-3 | TRBD2 | CASSWGTSGTNTGELFF | TGTGCCAGCAGCTGGGGGACTAGCGGGACGAACACCGGGGAGCTGTTTTTT
TRBJ2-1 | NA | TRBV27 | TRBD2 | CASSRYRLAGGHEQFF | TGTGCCAGCAGTCGATACCGACTAGCGGGAGGGCATGAGCAGTTCTTC
TRBJ1-2 | NA | TRBV19 | NA | CASSIDPGDYDYTF | TGTGCCAGTAGTATAGATCCTGGAGACTATGACTACACCTTC
TRBJ1-1 | many | TRBV6-1 | NA | CASSEDPAGEGSRNTEAFF | TGTGCCAGCAGTGAAGACCCAGCGGGAGAGGGAAGCCGGAACACTGAAGCTTTCTTT
TRBJ2-6 | NA | TRBV7-6 | TRBD2 | CASSRGLAGGSGANVLTF | TGTGCCAGCAGCCGGGGACTAGCGGGGGGCTCTGGGGCCAACGTCCTGACTTTC
TRBJ1-2 | few | TRBV7-9 | NA | CASSPRGRADGYTF | TGTGCCAGCAGCCCACGGGGCAGGGCCGATGGCTACACCTTC
TRBJ2-7 | many | TRBV30 | TRBD1 | CAWAGQGVNEQYF | TGTGCCTGGGCAGGACAGGGAGTAAACGAGCAGTACTTC
TRBJ2-2 | NA | TRBV25-1 | NA | CASSLGPRDTGELFF | TGTGCCAGCAGTCTAGGCCCTAGGGACACCGGGGAGCTGTTTTTT
TRBJ1-5 | many | TRBV19 | NA | CASSIREYSNQPQHF | TGTGCCAGTAGCATCAGAGAGTATAGCAATCAGCCCCAGCATTTT
TRBJ2-6 | NA | TRBV6-1 | NA | CASRRNSGANVLTF | TGTGCCAGCAGGAGAAACTCTGGGGCCAACGTCCTGACTTTC
TRBJ2-4 | once | TRBV29-1 | NA | CSVGGVAVQYF | TGCAGCGTTGGAGGGGTCGCCGTTCAGTACTTC
TRBJ2-7 | many | TRBV11-2 | TRBD1 | CASSLVWDSEQYF | TGTGCCAGCAGCTTAGTATGGGACAGCGAGCAGTACTTC
TRBJ2-3 | NA | TRBV5-5 | NA | CASSLLGSRTDTQYF | TGTGCCAGCAGCTTGCTGGGTTCGAGAACAGATACGCAGTATTTT
TRBJ2-1 | NA | TRBV19 | TRBD2 | CASSMEGLAGYNEQFF | TGTGCCAGTAGTATGGAGGGACTAGCGGGATACAATGAGCAGTTCTTC
TRBJ1-3 | NA | TRBV5-5 | NA | CASSRVSSLSGNTIYF | TGTGCCAGCAGCCGGGTGAGCAGCCTCTCTGGAAACACCATATATTTT
TRBJ2-7 | many | TRBV2 | NA | CASALGQLDEQYF | TGTGCCAGCGCCCTGGGACAATTGGACGAGCAGTACTTC
TRBJ2-1 | few | TRBV9 | NA | CASSGDSTSYNEQFF | TGTGCCAGCAGCGGGGACTCTACCTCCTACAATGAGCAGTTCTTC
TRBJ2-7 | NA | TRBV7-9 | TRBD1 | CASSSPLGQGGSYEQYF | TGTGCCAGCAGCTCCCCCTTGGGACAGGGGGGGAGTTACGAGCAGTACTTC
TRBJ1-1 | many | TRBV2 | TRBD1 | CAIAGQLNTEAFF | TGTGCCATTGCGGGACAGCTGAACACTGAAGCTTTCTTT
TRBJ2-3 | NA | TRBV14 | NA | CASSQASGADTQYF | TGTGCCAGCAGCCAAGCCTCGGGGGCAGATACGCAGTATTTT
TRBJ2-7 | many | TRBV27 | TRBD1 | CASSLTHRTGDGEQYF | TGTGCCAGCAGTTTAACTCATCGTACAGGGGATGGCGAGCAGTACTTC
TRBJ1-5 | few | TRBV12-3/TRBV12-4 | NA | CASSLANNWGSEDQPQHF | TGTGCCAGCAGTTTAGCGAACAACTGGGGTTCTGAGGATCAGCCCCAGCATTTT
TRBJ2-7 | NA | TRBV6-1 | TRBD1 | CASSATGGGSYEQYF | TGTGCCAGCAGCGCCACAGGGGGTGGCTCCTACGAGCAGTACTTC
TRBJ1-2 | many | TRBV27 | TRBD1 | CASSLSLQGNGYTF | TGTGCCAGCAGTTTATCGTTACAGGGGAATGGCTACACCTTC
TRBJ2-1 | many | TRBV5-1 | NA | CASSLEVGRIWNEQFF | TGCGCCAGCAGCTTGGAGGTGGGGCGCATTTGGAATGAGCAGTTCTTC
TRBJ1-2 | many | TRBV27 | NA | CASSLILASRFYGYTF | TGTGCCAGCAGTTTGATACTGGCCTCAAGGTTCTATGGCTACACCTTC
TRBJ2-3 | many | TRBV7-3 | NA | CASSLVGFADTQYF | TGTGCCAGCAGCTTAGTGGGATTCGCAGATACGCAGTATTTT
TRBJ2-7 | many | TRBV20-1 | NA | CSGGREAYEQYF | TGCAGTGGCGGACGGGAAGCCTACGAGCAGTACTTC
TRBJ1-1 | many | TRBV18 | NA | CASSPITTEAFF | TGTGCCAGCTCACCAATAACCACTGAAGCTTTCTTT
TRBJ2-6 | few | TRBV6-1 | TRBD1 | CASTGQGLSSGANVLTF | TGTGCCAGTACGGGACAGGGCCTTTCCTCTGGGGCCAACGTCCTGACTTTC
TRBJ1-1 | many | TRBV9 | NA | CASSQTGPGGNTEAFF | TGTGCCAGCAGCCAGACGGGCCCAGGAGGGAACACTGAAGCTTTCTTT